Listed below are T cell receptor beta chains from one sample, sequenced in a study of shared clonotypes between healthy human individuals. This table comes from immunoSEQ multiplex PCR, and its TCRdb copy is limited to in-frame clones, with some not included. Here the sample spans more than 400,000 clones, more than 75% being singletons. Sequenced material: PBMCs. Source of these receptors: a woman aged 40 to 50 in good health. Some clones in this sample may be carry-over from other donors' samples. Each CDR3 is given with its conserved first and last residue. D genes are given only for firm matches. Not every row has a clone size; where given, it reads once, few, many or a size class.

size	D	V	J	CDR3	DNA
-	-	TRBV7-9	TRBJ1-1	CASSPPGLNTEAFF	TGTGCCAGCAGCCCGCCCGGGCTGAACACTGAAGCTTTCTTT
-	TRBD1	TRBV28	TRBJ2-7	CASSPGGYEQYF	TGTGCCAGCAGCCCAGGGGGCTACGAGCAGTACTTC
few	-	TRBV7-2	TRBJ2-7	CASSLRGMSSYEQYF	TGTGCCAGCAGCTTGAGAGGAATGAGCTCCTACGAGCAGTACTTC
-	TRBD1	TRBV4-1	TRBJ2-2	CASSQWTGANTGELFF	TGCGCCAGCAGCCAATGGACAGGGGCCAACACCGGGGAGCTGTTTTTT
-	TRBD1	TRBV5-4	TRBJ1-2	CASSLRWFKDRALYGYTF	TGTGCCAGCAGCTTGCGCTGGTTTAAAGACAGGGCCCTCTATGGCTACACCTTC
-	TRBD2	TRBV27	TRBJ2-5	CASSTGVGLAGGETQYF	TGTGCCAGCAGTACAGGGGTAGGGCTAGCGGGAGGTGAGACCCAGTACTTC
-	-	TRBV27	TRBJ2-5	CASSSQKTGQETQYF	TGTGCCAGCAGTTCCCAAAAGACAGGACAAGAGACCCAGTACTTC
-	TRBD2	TRBV28	TRBJ2-1	CASNIISSGVNEQFF	TGTGCCAGCAACATCATAAGTAGCGGGGTTAATGAGCAGTTCTTC
many	TRBD1	TRBV13	TRBJ1-1	CASSLVRGREAFF	TGTGCCAGCAGCTTAGTTAGGGGGCGAGAAGCTTTCTTT
few	-	TRBV11-2	TRBJ2-7	CASSSNRELYEQYF	TGTGCCAGCAGCAGCAACAGGGAACTCTACGAGCAGTACTTC
-	-	TRBV28	TRBJ2-5	CASSSGPRGYF	TGTGCCAGCAGTTCCGGGCCTCGCGGCTACTTC
once	-	TRBV6-5	TRBJ2-7	CASNPGQSFSYEQYF	TGTGCCAGCAATCCGGGACAAAGTTTTTCCTACGAGCAGTACTTC
-	TRBD2	TRBV5-1	TRBJ2-3	CASSLGTSGGTDTQYF	TGCGCCAGCAGCTTGGGGACTAGCGGAGGCACAGATACGCAGTATTTT
-	-	TRBV9	TRBJ2-2	CASSVDGGYTGELFF	TGTGCCAGCAGCGTAGATGGGGGTTACACCGGGGAGCTGTTTTTT
-	-	TRBV11-1	TRBJ2-3	CASSPTDINTDTQYF	TGTGCCAGCAGCCCAACGGACATAAACACAGATACGCAGTATTTT
-	-	TRBV7-9	TRBJ1-5	CASSFQGPGNQPQHF	TGTGCCAGCAGCTTCCAGGGGCCCGGCAATCAGCCCCAGCATTTT
-	-	TRBV11-3	TRBJ2-7	CASSLGPGEQYF	TGTGCCAGCAGCTTAGGCCCGGGCGAGCAGTACTTC
once	-	TRBV5-5	TRBJ1-2	CASSPDNGLLNYGYTF	TGTGCCAGCAGCCCGGACAATGGGTTATTGAACTATGGCTACACCTTC
many	TRBD1	TRBV4-3	TRBJ2-5	CASSGSGPGGEETQYF	TGCGCCAGCAGCGGCTCCGGGCCAGGGGGCGAGGAGACCCAGTACTTC
-	-	TRBV6-6	TRBJ2-5	CASSRRQEETQYF	TGTGCCAGCAGTCGCCGTCAGGAGGAGACCCAGTACTTC
-	-	TRBV28	TRBJ2-1	CASSLTSPEQFF	TGTGCCAGCAGTTTAACGTCGCCAGAGCAGTTCTTC
-	-	TRBV30	TRBJ1-3	CAWSSGLSGNTIYF	TGTGCCTGGAGTTCCGGCCTCTCTGGAAACACCATATATTTT
-	-	TRBV5-4	TRBJ1-2	CASSLDRVGYTF	TGTGCCAGCAGCTTGGATAGGGTTGGTTACACCTTC
-	-	TRBV27	TRBJ2-7	CASSFEGPETSEQYF	TGTGCCAGCAGTTTTGAGGGACCTGAAACAAGCGAGCAGTACTTC
-	TRBD1	TRBV15	TRBJ2-1	CATSRAYTGTGGLGEQFF	TGTGCCACCAGCAGAGCCTACACCGGGACAGGGGGCCTAGGTGAGCAGTTCTTC
-	-	TRBV18	TRBJ2-5	CASSPRPRSETQYF	TGTGCCAGCTCACCACGTCCGAGATCGGAGACCCAGTACTTC